This is a list of T cell receptor beta chains from one sample in a study of cytomegalovirus exposure and HLA in healthy donors. Using immunoSEQ multiplex PCR, the repertoire was profiled, and TCRdb retains in-frame clones only, with some absent. The data show roughly 180,000 clones, 75% to 85% seen once. The specimen was PBMCs. These receptors all come from a woman in her twenties or thirties in good health and CMV-seropositive. Each CDR3 is given with its conserved first and last residue. The D gene is left open where the match is weak. Some rows mark clone size as missing; the rest say once, few, many or name a class of expanded clone.

v_gene,j_gene,d_gene,abundance,CDR3aa,CDR3nt
TRBV4-1,TRBJ2-7,TRBD2,-,CASSRAGLWYF,TGCGCCAGCAGCCGAGCGGGACTGTGGTACTTC
TRBV15,TRBJ1-1,-,-,CATSSLGYVGTEAFF,TGTGCCACCAGCTCCCTCGGGTATGTGGGCACTGAAGCTTTCTTT
TRBV5-1,TRBJ2-5,-,few,CASSPPTTGALETQYF,TGCGCCAGCAGCCCGCCGACGACGGGAGCATTGGAGACCCAGTACTTC
TRBV29-1,TRBJ1-2,TRBD1,-,CSVEVMDRGYGYTF,TGCAGCGTTGAAGTGATGGACAGGGGATATGGCTACACCTTC
TRBV4-3,TRBJ2-6,TRBD1,few,CASSQGTGMVAGANVLTF,TGCGCCAGCAGCCAGGGGACAGGGATGGTGGCTGGGGCCAACGTCCTGACTTTC
TRBV6-5,TRBJ2-7,TRBD1,few,CASSSGQGNEQYF,TGTGCCAGCAGTTCGGGACAGGGGAACGAGCAGTACTTC
TRBV19,TRBJ1-1,-,-,CASTPRGGVNTEAFF,TGTGCCAGTACCCCGCGCGGGGGAGTGAACACTGAAGCTTTCTTT
TRBV19,TRBJ1-3,-,-,CASSIGQATSGNTIYF,TGTGCCAGTAGTATAGGACAGGCAACCTCTGGAAACACCATATATTTT
TRBV19,TRBJ2-1,TRBD1,-,CASRLDRDNEQFF,TGTGCCAGTAGACTGGACAGGGACAATGAGCAGTTCTTC
TRBV6-5,TRBJ1-2,TRBD1,-,CASSSYRGVYGYTF,TGTGCCAGCAGTTCTTACAGGGGCGTCTATGGCTACACCTTC
TRBV6-4,TRBJ2-1,TRBD2,-,CASSDSGLAAYNEQFF,TGTGCCAGCAGTGACTCAGGACTAGCGGCCTACAATGAGCAGTTCTTC
TRBV19,TRBJ2-4,-,-,CASSLTEAKNIQYF,TGTGCCAGTAGCTTGACAGAAGCCAAAAACATTCAGTACTTC
TRBV5-3,TRBJ1-5,-,-,CARSLPQGNQPQHF,TGTGCCAGAAGCTTGCCCCAGGGCAATCAGCCCCAGCATTTT
TRBV5-1,TRBJ2-7,-,-,CASSLGRADEQYF,TGCGCCAGCAGCCTGGGCCGAGCGGACGAGCAGTACTTC
TRBV18,TRBJ2-2,-,-,CASSPPQGATGELFF,TGTGCCAGCTCACCCCCACAGGGAGCCACCGGGGAGCTGTTTTTT
TRBV2,TRBJ2-7,-,-,CASSSGVGEQYF,TGTGCCAGCAGCTCAGGGGTAGGAGAGCAGTACTTC
TRBV21-1,TRBJ1-1,-,-,CASSKWDEGLDAEAFF,TGTGCCAGCAGCAAATGGGATGAGGGCTTAGACGCTGAAGCTTTCTTT
TRBV6-1,TRBJ2-1,TRBD2,-,CASSEWASGGKSSYNEQFF,TGTGCCAGCAGTGAATGGGCTAGCGGGGGGAAGAGCTCCTACAATGAGCAGTTCTTC
TRBV7-9,TRBJ2-1,-,-,CASSMDGAYNEQFF,TGTGCCAGCAGCATGGACGGGGCCTACAATGAGCAGTTCTTC
TRBV11-3,TRBJ2-7,-,-,CASSLEGGYEQYF,TGTGCCAGCAGCTTAGAAGGAGGCTACGAGCAGTACTTC
TRBV10-2,TRBJ2-7,-,-,CASSPGYSYEQYF,TGCGCCAGCAGTCCAGGGTACTCCTACGAGCAGTACTTC
TRBV28,TRBJ1-2,TRBD1,-,CASSSGGNWDGYTF,TGTGCCAGCAGTTCAGGGGGCAACTGGGATGGCTACACCTTC
TRBV30,TRBJ2-7,TRBD1,-,CAWNPDRGGEQYF,TGTGCCTGGAATCCGGACAGGGGTGGAGAGCAGTACTTC
TRBV7-9,TRBJ2-7,-,-,CASSLGGFTYEQYF,TGTGCCAGCAGCTTAGGAGGGTTTACCTACGAGCAGTACTTC
TRBV5-8,TRBJ2-1,-,-,CASSPRVNEQFF,TGTGCCAGCAGTCCTCGTGTGAATGAGCAGTTCTTC
TRBV4-3,TRBJ1-1,-,few,CASSQDQTSSLEAFF,TGCGCCAGCAGCCAAGATCAGACTTCTTCCCTTGAAGCTTTCTTT
TRBV30,TRBJ2-1,-,-,CAWTTNQGGGFKFF,TGTGCCTGGACCACCAATCAGGGTGGGGGGTTTAAGTTCTTC
TRBV7-9,TRBJ2-1,-,-,CASSFPLGGNEQFF,TGTGCCAGCAGCTTTCCCCTCGGAGGCAATGAGCAGTTCTTC
TRBV28,TRBJ1-2,TRBD1,-,CASTRQGGRGYTF,TGTGCCAGCACCCGACAGGGCGGACGGGGCTACACCTTC
TRBV7-9,TRBJ2-2,TRBD2,few,CASSLRLAEDTGELFF,TGTGCCAGCAGCTTAAGGCTAGCGGAGGACACCGGGGAGCTGTTTTTT
TRBV28,TRBJ1-1,TRBD1,-,CASSLWTGRNTEAFF,TGTGCCAGCAGTTTATGGACAGGGAGGAACACTGAAGCTTTCTTT
TRBV28,TRBJ2-7,-,-,CASSSRGGSYEQYF,TGTGCCAGCAGTTCTCGAGGGGGCTCCTACGAGCAGTACTTC
TRBV18,TRBJ1-5,-,-,CASSPQLLSGDANQPQHF,TGTGCCAGCTCACCGCAGCTCTTGTCAGGGGATGCCAATCAGCCCCAGCATTTT
TRBV13,TRBJ2-7,TRBD1,-,CASSSGTGSKVSYEQYF,TGTGCCAGCAGCTCCGGGACAGGGAGTAAGGTCTCCTACGAGCAGTACTTC
TRBV6-5,TRBJ2-5,-,-,CASSSTSYQETQYF,TGTGCCAGCAGTTCGACTTCGTACCAAGAGACCCAGTACTTC
TRBV5-8,TRBJ1-5,-,-,CASSWGGISNQPQHF,TGTGCCAGCAGCTGGGGGGGTATTAGCAATCAGCCCCAGCATTTT
TRBV9,TRBJ2-3,TRBD2,once,CASSVYSGSPDTQYF,TGTGCCAGCAGCGTCTATAGCGGGAGTCCAGATACGCAGTATTTT
TRBV7-9,TRBJ2-7,TRBD1,-,CASSPGTGSYYEQYF,TGTGCCAGCAGCCCCGGGACAGGATCATACTACGAGCAGTACTTC
TRBV27,TRBJ1-1,-,-,CASRSNTEAFF,TGTGCCAGCAGGAGTAACACTGAAGCTTTCTTT
TRBV5-6,TRBJ2-7,TRBD2,-,CASSLRVVAGIEQYF,TGTGCCAGCAGCTTGAGGGTGGTAGCGGGTATCGAGCAGTACTTC
TRBV19,TRBJ2-5,TRBD2,-,CASSIGAGGQETQYF,TGTGCCAGTAGTATCGGAGCGGGAGGTCAGGAGACCCAGTACTTC
TRBV5-4,TRBJ2-5,TRBD1,-,CASSWRDREETQYF,TGTGCCAGCAGCTGGCGGGACAGGGAAGAGACCCAGTACTTC
TRBV28,TRBJ2-1,TRBD1,few,CASSLEQGAGEQFF,TGTGCCAGCAGTTTAGAGCAGGGGGCCGGTGAGCAGTTCTTC
TRBV7-2,TRBJ1-4,-,-,CASSLDDQGYEKLFF,TGTGCCAGCAGCTTAGATGATCAGGGTTACGAAAAACTGTTTTTT
TRBV27,TRBJ1-1,-,-,CASSWSPGGNTEAFF,TGTGCCAGCAGTTGGTCGCCCGGAGGTAACACTGAAGCTTTCTTT
TRBV2,TRBJ1-1,TRBD1,-,CASSRQGENTEAFF,TGTGCCAGCAGTAGACAGGGTGAGAACACTGAAGCTTTCTTT
TRBV5-8,TRBJ2-5,-,-,CASSLGGRQQETQYF,TGTGCCAGCAGCTTGGGAGGTCGGCAGCAAGAGACCCAGTACTTC
TRBV18,TRBJ2-1,-,-,CASSPRASGAYEQFF,TGTGCCAGCTCACCGCGGGCCAGCGGTGCTTATGAGCAGTTCTTC
TRBV13,TRBJ1-2,-,-,CASSYRQGYTF,TGTGCCAGCAGCTACCGACAGGGCTACACCTTC
TRBV6-5,TRBJ2-7,TRBD2,-,CASWPPGLATYEQYF,TGTGCCAGCTGGCCTCCGGGACTAGCGACCTACGAGCAGTACTTC
TRBV6-5,TRBJ2-1,-,few,CASGRTYEQFF,TGTGCCAGCGGCAGGACATATGAGCAGTTCTTC
TRBV6-5,TRBJ1-2,TRBD1,-,CASSYGTGGGYGYTF,TGTGCCAGCAGTTACGGGACAGGGGGGGGCTATGGCTACACCTTC
TRBV19,TRBJ2-1,TRBD2,-,CATAQSGSHDEQFF,TGTGCCACCGCCCAAAGCGGGAGTCACGATGAGCAGTTCTTC
TRBV4-1,TRBJ1-1,TRBD1,-,CASSPQGARTEAFF,TGCGCCAGCAGCCCACAGGGGGCGCGAACTGAAGCTTTCTTT
TRBV27,TRBJ1-5,-,-,CASSLLDSNQPQHF,TGTGCCAGCAGTTTACTAGACAGCAATCAGCCCCAGCATTTT
TRBV5-6,TRBJ2-5,TRBD2,-,CASRRLAGETQYF,TGTGCCAGCAGACGGTTAGCGGGAGAGACCCAGTACTTC
TRBV28,TRBJ1-2,-,few,CASSHPSTGIYGYTF,TGTGCCAGCAGTCACCCTTCGACAGGAATCTATGGCTACACCTTC
TRBV5-1,TRBJ2-7,-,-,CASSLGQETYEQYF,TGCGCCAGCAGCTTGGGACAGGAGACGTACGAGCAGTACTTC